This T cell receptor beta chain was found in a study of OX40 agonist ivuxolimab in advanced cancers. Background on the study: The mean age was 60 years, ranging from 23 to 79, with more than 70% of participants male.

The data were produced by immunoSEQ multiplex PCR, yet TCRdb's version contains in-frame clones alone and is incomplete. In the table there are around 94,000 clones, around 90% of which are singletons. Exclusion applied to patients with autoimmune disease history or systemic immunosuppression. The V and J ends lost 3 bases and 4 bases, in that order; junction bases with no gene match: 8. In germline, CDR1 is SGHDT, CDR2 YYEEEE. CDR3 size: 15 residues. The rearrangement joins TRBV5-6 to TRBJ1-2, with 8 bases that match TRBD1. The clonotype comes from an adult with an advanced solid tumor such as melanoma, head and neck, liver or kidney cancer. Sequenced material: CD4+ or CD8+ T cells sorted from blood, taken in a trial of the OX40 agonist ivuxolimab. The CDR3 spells CASSYFSTGVYGYTF. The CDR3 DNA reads TGTGCCAGCAGCTACTTTTCGACAGGGGTCTATGGCTACACCTTC.